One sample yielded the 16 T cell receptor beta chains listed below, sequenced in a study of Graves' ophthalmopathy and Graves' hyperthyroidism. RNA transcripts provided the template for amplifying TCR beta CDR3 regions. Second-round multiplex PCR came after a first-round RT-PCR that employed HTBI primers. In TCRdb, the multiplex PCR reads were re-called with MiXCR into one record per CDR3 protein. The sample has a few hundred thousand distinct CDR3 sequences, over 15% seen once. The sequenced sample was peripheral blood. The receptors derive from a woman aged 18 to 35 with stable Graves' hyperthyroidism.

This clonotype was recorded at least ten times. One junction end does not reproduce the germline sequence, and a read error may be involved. The CDR3 here is CASTEGGTGAFF. CDR3 DNA: TGTGCCAGCACGGAGGGAGGCACTGGAGCTTTCTTT. The chain has TRBV6-1 and TRBJ1-1; D unresolved. The CDR3 consists of 12 residues. Germline V gives CDR1 MNHNS, CDR2 SASEGT.

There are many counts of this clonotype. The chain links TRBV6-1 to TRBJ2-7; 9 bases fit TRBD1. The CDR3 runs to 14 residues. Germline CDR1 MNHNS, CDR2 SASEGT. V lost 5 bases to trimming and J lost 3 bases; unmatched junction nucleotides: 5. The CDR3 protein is CASSRQGGFYEQYF. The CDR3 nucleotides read TGTGCCAGCAGTCGACAGGGGGGGTTCTACGAGCAGTACTTC.

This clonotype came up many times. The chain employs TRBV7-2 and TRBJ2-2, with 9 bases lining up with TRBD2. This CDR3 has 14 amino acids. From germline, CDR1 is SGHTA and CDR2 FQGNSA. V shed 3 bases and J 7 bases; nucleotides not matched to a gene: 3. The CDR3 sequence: CASSFGGGGGELFF. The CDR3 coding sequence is TGTGCCAGCAGCTTCGGCGGGGGGGGCGGGGAGCTGTTTTTT.

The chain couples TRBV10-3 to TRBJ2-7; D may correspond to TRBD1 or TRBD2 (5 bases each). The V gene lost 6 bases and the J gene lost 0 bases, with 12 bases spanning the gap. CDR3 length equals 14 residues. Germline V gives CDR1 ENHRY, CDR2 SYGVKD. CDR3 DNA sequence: TGTGCCATCAGACGGGACGGGCTCTCCTACGAGCAGTACTTC. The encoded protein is CAIRRDGLSYEQYF.

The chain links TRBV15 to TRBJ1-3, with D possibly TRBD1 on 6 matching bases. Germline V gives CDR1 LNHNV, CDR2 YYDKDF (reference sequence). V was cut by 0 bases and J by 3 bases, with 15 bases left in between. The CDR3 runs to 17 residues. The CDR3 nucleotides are TGTGCCACCAGCAGAGATCGTGGCAGGGGCGGTGGAAACACCATATATTTT. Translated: CATSRDRGRGGGNTIYF.

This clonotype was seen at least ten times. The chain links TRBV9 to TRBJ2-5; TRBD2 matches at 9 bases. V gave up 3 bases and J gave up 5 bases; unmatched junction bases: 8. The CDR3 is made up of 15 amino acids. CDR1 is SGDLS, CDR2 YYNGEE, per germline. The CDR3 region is CASSAQAGGGETQYF. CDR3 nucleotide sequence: TGTGCCAGCAGCGCACAAGCGGGGGGTGGGGAGACCCAGTACTTC.

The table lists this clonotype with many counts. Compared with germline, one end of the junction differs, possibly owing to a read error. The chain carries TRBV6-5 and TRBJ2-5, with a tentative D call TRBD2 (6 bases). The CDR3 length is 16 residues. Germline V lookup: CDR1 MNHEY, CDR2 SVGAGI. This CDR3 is CASSYSRPTGGETLYF. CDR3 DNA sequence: TGTGCCAGCAGTTACTCGAGGCCGACCGGGGGAGAGACCCTGTACTTC.

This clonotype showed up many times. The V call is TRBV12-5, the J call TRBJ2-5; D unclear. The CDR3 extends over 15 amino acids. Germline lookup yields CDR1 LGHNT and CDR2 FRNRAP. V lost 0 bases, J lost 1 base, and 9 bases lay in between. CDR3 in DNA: TGTGCTAGTGGTTTGGTAAGGGCACCCCAAGAGACCCAGTACTTC. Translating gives CASGLVRAPQETQYF.

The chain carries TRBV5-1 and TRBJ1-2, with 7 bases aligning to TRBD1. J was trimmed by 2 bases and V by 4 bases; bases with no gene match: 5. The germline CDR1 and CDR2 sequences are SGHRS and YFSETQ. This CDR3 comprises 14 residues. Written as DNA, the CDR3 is TGCGCCAGCAGCAACAAGACAGGGAACTATGGCTACACCTTC. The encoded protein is CASSNKTGNYGYTF.

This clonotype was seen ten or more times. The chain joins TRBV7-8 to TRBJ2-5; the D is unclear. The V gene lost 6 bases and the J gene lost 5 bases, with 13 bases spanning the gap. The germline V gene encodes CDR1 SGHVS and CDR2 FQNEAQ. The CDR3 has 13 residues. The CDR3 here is CASSYSPPETQYF. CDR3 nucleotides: TGTGCCAGCAGTTATAGCCCCCCGGAGACCCAGTACTTC.

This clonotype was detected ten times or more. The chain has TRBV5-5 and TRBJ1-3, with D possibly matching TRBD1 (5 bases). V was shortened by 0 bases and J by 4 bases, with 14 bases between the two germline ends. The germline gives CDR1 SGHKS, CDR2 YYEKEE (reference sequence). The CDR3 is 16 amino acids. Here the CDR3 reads CASSLARVGLGNTIYF. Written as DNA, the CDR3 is TGTGCCAGCAGCTTGGCCAGGGTAGGCCTAGGAAACACCATATATTTT.

CDR3 in amino acids: CASRLGTEYGYTF. DNA for the CDR3: TGTGCCAGCAGGCTAGGGACAGAATATGGCTACACCTTC. J is TRBJ1-2 and V is TRBV12-3 or TRBV12-4; 7 bases map to TRBD1. J was trimmed by 5 bases and V by 6 bases; bases with no gene match: 6. The CDR3 consists of 13 residues.

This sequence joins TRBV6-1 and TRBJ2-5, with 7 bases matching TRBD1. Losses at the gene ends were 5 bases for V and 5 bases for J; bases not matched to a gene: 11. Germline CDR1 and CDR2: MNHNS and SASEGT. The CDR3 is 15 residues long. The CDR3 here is CASSTTGSRWETQYF. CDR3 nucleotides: TGTGCCAGCAGTACGACAGGGTCTCGCTGGGAGACCCAGTACTTC.

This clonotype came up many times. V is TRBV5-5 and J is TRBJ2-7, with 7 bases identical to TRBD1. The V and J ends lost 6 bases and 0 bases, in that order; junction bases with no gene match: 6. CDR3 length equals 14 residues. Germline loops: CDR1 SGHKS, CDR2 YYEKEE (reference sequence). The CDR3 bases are TGTGCCAGCACCCGGGGACAGAGCTCCTACGAGCAGTACTTC. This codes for CASTRGQSSYEQYF.

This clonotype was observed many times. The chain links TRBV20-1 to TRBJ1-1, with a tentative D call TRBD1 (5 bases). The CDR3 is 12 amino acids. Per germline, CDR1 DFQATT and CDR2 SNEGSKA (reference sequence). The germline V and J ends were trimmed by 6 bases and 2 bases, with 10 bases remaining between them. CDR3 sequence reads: CSAARVNTEAFF. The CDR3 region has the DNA TGCAGTGCGGCCAGGGTAAACACTGAAGCTTTCTTT.

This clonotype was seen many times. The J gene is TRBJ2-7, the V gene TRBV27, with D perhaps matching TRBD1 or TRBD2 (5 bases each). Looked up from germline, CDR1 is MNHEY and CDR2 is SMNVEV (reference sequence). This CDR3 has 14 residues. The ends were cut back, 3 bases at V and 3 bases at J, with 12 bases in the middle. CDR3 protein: CASSFKGPYYEQYF. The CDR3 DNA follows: TGTGCCAGCAGTTTCAAGGGACCTTACTACGAGCAGTACTTC.